This T cell receptor beta chain was recorded in a study of blood T cells in healthy people across ages. Study-wide findings and caveats: Researchers deemed the diversity estimates from one million T cells underestimates. The unknown donor CMV status may have confounded expanded clonotype changes.

Comments on this clonotype: The antigen is unknown.

The trim removed 6 bases at V and 3 bases at J, leaving 15 bases unmatched. CDR3 size: 18 residues. Caucasian, healthy and from Russia, the donors were aged between about 6 and 90. With a J-beta primer mix and a sample-barcoded 5' primer, a second PCR ran roughly 6 to 11 cycles. MiXCR was run by TCRdb on the 5' RACE reads, yielding one entry per CDR3 protein. Of approximately 780,000 distinct CDR3 sequences detected, 25% to 30% appear once; the ten largest clones hold 2.5% to 3.5%. These data also formed part of another study, on T cells of mothers and their children. In that study: With the M1S primer of the second PCR, sample barcodes and 2-4 random nucleotides were added.

This TCR was recovered from a boy younger than 18 in good health. The J gene is TRBJ1-4, the V gene TRBV12-3 or TRBV12-4; 8 bases align to TRBD1. Sequenced sample: blood. CDR3: CASRPTRTGWGSNEKLFF. The CDR3 DNA reads as TGTGCCAGCAGGCCGACAAGGACAGGGTGGGGGTCTAATGAAAAACTGTTTTTT.